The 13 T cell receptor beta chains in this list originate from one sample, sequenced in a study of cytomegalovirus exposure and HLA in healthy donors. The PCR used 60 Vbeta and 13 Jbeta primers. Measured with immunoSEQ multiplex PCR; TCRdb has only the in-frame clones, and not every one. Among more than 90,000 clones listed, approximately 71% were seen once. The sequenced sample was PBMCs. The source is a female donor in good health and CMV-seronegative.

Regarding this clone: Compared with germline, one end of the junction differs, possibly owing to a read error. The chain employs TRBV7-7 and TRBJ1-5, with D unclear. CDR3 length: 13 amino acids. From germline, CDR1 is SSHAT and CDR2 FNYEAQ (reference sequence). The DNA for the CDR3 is TGTGCTAGCAGCTTGGGCCCTCTTGAGCCCCAGCATTTT. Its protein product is CASSLGPLEPQHF.

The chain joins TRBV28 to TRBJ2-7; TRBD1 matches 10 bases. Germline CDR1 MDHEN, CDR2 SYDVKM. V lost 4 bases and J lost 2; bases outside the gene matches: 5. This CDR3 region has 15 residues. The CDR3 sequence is CASSSTGGNTYEQYF. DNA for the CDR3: TGTGCCAGCAGTTCGACAGGGGGCAACACCTACGAGCAGTACTTC.

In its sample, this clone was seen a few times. CDR3 in DNA: TGCGCCAGCAGCCAAGTAGTAGGTGAGGGCTACGAGCAGTACTTC. Its protein product is CASSQVVGEGYEQYF. V is TRBV4-3 and J is TRBJ2-7; a weak D match, TRBD2 (5 bases). Germline V CDR1 and CDR2: LGHNA, YSLEER. The CDR3 has 15 amino acids. Trimming left V 1 base short and J 3 bases short, with 13 bases between.

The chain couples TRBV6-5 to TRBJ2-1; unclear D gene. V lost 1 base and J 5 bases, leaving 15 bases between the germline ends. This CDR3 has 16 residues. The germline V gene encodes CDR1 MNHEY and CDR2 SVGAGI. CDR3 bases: TGTGCCAGCAGTTACTTCGTTTCTGAGAAGAACAATGAGCAGTTCTTC. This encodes CASSYFVSEKNNEQFF.

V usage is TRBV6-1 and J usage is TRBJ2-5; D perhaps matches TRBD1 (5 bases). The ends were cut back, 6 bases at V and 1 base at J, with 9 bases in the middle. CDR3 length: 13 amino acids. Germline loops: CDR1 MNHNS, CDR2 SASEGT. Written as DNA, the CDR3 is TGTGCCAGCAGCCGTGACAGCCAAGAGACCCAGTACTTC. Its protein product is CASSRDSQETQYF.

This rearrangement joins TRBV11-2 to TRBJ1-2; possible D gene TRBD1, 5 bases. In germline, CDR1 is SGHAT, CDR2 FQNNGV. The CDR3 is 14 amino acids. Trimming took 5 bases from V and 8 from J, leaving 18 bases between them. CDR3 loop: CASSHRRGGYGYTF. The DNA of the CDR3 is TGTGCCAGCAGCCACCGACGCGGGGGATACGGCTACACCTTC.

The CDR3 sequence is CASSSLAANTGELFF. CDR3 coding DNA: TGTGCCAGCAGCTCACTAGCGGCGAACACCGGGGAGCTGTTTTTT. The V call is TRBV7-2, the J call TRBJ2-2; 8 bases fit TRBD2. From germline, CDR1 is SGHTA and CDR2 FQGNSA. V gave up 4 bases and J gave up 0 bases; unmatched junction bases: 1. The CDR3 loop spans 15 amino acids.

CDR3 bases: TGTGCCATCACCAGCTCCTACGAGCAGTACTTC. The encoded protein is CAITSSYEQYF. The V gene is TRBV10-3, the J gene TRBJ2-7; no definite D call. The CDR3 loop spans 11 amino acids. Trimming took off 7 bases at V and 0 bases at J, with 4 bases between the two ends. Germline loops: CDR1 ENHRY, CDR2 SYGVKD.

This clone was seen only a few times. The CDR3 DNA follows: TGTGCCAGCAGTGAGAGAGGAGGGGGGGGATTGGATGGCTACACCTTC. It translates to CASSERGGGGLDGYTF. The rearrangement links TRBV25-1 to TRBJ1-2; tentatively, D is TRBD1 (6 bases). Trimming stripped 3 bases from V and 6 bases from J, with 20 bases between. The CDR3 consists of 16 residues. Looked up from germline, CDR1 is MGHDK and CDR2 is SYGVNS.

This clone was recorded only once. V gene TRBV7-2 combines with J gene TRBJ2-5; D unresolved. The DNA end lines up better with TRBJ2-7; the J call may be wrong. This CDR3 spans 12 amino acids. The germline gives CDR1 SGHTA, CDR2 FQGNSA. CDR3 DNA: TGTGCCAGCAGCCCCCTCCGCTACGAGCAGTACTTC. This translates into CASSPLRYEQYF.

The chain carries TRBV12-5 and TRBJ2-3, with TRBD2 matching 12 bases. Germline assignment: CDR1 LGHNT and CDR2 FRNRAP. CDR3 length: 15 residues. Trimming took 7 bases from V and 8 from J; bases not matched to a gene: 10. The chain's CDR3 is CASAKTSGGFGTQYF. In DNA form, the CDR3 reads TGTGCTAGTGCCAAGACTAGCGGGGGATTCGGTACGCAGTATTTT.

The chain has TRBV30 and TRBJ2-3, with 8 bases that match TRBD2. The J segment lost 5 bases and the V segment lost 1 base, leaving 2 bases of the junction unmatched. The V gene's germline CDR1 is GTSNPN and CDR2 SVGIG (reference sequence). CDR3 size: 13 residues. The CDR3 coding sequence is TGTGCCTGGAGTGACGGGAGGGGAGATACGCAGTATTTT. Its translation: CAWSDGRGDTQYF. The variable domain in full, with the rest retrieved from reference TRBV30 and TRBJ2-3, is SQTIHQWPATLVQPVGSPLSLECTVEGTSNPNLYWYRQAAGRGLQLLFYSVGIGQISSEVPQNLSASRPQDRQFILSSKKLLLSDSGFYLCAWSDGRGDTQYFGPGTRLTVL.

The chain's CDR3 is CASTTSLYNEQFF. The CDR3 bases are TGTGCCAGCACGACTAGCCTCTACAATGAGCAGTTCTTC. The chain recombines TRBV6-1 with TRBJ2-1; the match to TRBD2 covers 7 bases. V shed 7 bases, J shed 3 bases, and the junction held 3 bases outside the gene matches. CDR1 MNHNS and CDR2 SASEGT come from the germline V gene. This CDR3 has 13 amino acids.